This T cell receptor beta chain was captured by sequencing in a study of cytomegalovirus exposure and HLA in healthy donors. 60 Vbeta and 13 Jbeta primers were used in PCR. This table comes from immunoSEQ multiplex PCR, and its TCRdb copy is limited to in-frame clones, with some not included. The table shows about 120,000 clones, with 79% occurring only once. Overall study results and limits: Analysis performed later showed TCR beta chains linked to HLA being more clonally expanded than equally common others.

As for this clone: No antigen is known for it. One end of the junction varies from germline; a read error may be responsible.

Per germline, CDR1 SNHLY and CDR2 FYNNEI. This CDR3 is 18 amino acids long. The gene calls are TRBV2 and TRBJ1-5; D gene uncertain. Sequencing input: PBMCs. The origin of this receptor is a young woman in good health and CMV-seropositive. The CDR3 is CASSAPPWTFTAGQLQHF. CDR3 in DNA: TGTGCCAGCAGTGCGCCTCCGTGGACCTTTACCGCGGGTCAGCTCCAGCATTTT.